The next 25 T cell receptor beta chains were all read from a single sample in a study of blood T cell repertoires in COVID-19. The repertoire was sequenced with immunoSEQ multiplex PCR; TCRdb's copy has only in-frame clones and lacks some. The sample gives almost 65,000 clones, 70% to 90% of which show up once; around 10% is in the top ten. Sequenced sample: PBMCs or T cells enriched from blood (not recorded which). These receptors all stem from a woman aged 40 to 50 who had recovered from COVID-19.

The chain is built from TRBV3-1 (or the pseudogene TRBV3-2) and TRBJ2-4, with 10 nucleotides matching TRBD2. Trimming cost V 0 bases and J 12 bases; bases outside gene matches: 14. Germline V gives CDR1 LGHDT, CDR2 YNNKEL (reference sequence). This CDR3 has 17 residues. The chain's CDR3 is CASSQDLRSSGGASQYF. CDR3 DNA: TGTGCCAGCAGCCAAGATCTTAGGTCTAGCGGGGGCGCCAGTCAGTACTTC.

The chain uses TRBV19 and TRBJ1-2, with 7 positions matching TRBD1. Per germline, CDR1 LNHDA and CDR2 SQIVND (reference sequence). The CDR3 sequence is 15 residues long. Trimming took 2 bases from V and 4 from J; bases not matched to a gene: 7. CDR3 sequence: CASSIQQGRGYGYTF. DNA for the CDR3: TGTGCCAGTAGTATACAACAGGGGAGAGGCTATGGCTACACCTTC.

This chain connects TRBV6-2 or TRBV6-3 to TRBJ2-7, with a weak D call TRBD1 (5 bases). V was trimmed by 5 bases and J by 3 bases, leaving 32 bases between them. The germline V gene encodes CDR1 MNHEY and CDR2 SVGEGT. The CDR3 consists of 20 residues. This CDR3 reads CASSPRLGVTAGQSRYEQYF. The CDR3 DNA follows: TGTGCCAGCAGTCCCCGCCTTGGAGTTACGGCAGGGCAAAGCCGCTACGAGCAGTACTTC.

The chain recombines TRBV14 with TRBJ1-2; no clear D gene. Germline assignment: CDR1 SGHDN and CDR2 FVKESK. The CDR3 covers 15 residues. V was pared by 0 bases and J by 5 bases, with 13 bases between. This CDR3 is CASSQENGRRYGYTF. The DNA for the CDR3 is TGTGCCAGCAGCCAAGAGAATGGCAGGCGTTATGGCTACACCTTC.

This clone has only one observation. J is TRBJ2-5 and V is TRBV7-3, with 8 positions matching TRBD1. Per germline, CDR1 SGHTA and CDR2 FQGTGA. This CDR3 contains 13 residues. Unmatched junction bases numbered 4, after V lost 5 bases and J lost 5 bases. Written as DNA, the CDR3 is TGTGCCAGCAGCGGTCACAGGGGGGAGACCCAGTACTTC. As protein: CASSGHRGETQYF. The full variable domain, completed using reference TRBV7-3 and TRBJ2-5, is GAGVSQTPSNKVTEKGKYVELRCDPISGHTALYWYRQSLGQGPEFLIYFQGTGAADDSGLPNDRFFAVRPEGSVSTLKIQRTERGDSAVYLCASSGHRGETQYFGPGTRLLVL.

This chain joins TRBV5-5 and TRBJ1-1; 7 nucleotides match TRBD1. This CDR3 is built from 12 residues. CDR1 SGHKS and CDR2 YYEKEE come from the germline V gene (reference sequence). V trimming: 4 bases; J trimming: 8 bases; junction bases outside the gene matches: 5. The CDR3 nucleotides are TGTGCCAGCAGCATGACAGGGTCGGAAGCTTTCTTT. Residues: CASSMTGSEAFF. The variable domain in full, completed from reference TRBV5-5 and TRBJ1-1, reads DAGVTQSPTHLIKTRGQQVTLRCSPISGHKSVSWYQQVLGQGPQFIFQYYEKEERGRGNFPDRFSARQFPNYSSELNVNALLLGDSALYLCASSMTGSEAFFGQGTRLTVV.

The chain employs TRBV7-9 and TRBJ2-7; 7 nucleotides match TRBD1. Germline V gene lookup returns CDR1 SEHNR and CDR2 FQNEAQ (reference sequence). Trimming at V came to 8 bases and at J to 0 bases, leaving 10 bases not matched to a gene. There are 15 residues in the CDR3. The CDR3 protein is CASGHPDRRSYEQYF. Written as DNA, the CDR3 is TGTGCCAGCGGCCATCCGGACAGGCGCTCCTACGAGCAGTACTTC.

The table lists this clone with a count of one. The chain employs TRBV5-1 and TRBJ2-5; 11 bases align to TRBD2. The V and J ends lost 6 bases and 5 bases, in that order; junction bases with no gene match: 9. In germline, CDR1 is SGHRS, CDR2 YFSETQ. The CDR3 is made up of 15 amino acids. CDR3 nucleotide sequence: TGCGCCAGCACTCCTCTAGCGGGGGGTAGGGAGACCCAGTACTTC. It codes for CASTPLAGGRETQYF.

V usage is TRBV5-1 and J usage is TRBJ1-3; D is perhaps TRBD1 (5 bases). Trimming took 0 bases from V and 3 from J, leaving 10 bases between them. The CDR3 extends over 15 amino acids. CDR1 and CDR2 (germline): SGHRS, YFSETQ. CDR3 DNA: TGCGCCAGCAGCTTGGTGGAGGGGAGTGGAAACACCATATATTTT. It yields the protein CASSLVEGSGNTIYF.

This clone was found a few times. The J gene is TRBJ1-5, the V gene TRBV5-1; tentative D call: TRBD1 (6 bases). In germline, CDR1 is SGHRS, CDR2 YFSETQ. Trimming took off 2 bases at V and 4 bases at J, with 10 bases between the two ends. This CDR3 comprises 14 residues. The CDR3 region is CASSFGTHNQPQHF. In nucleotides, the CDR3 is TGCGCCAGCAGCTTCGGGACACATAATCAGCCCCAGCATTTT.

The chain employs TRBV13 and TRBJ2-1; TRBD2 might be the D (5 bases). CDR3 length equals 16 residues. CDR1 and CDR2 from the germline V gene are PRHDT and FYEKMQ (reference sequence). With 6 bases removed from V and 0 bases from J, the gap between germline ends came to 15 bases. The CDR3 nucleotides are TGTGCCAGCAGACCAAGACTGGGGAGCTCCTACAATGAGCAGTTCTTC. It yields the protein CASRPRLGSSYNEQFF.

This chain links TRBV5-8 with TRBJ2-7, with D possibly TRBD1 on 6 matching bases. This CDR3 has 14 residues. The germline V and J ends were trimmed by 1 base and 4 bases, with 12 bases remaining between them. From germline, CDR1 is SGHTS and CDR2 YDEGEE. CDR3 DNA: TGTGCCAGCAGCTTGATCAGGGGAAGATACGAGCAGTACTTC. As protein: CASSLIRGRYEQYF. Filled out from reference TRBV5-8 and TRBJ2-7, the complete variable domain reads EAGVTQSPTHLIKTRGQQATLRCSPISGHTSVYWYQQALGLGLQFLLWYDEGEERNRGNFPPRFSGRQFPNYSSELNVNALELEDSALYLCASSLIRGRYEQYFGPGTRLTVT.

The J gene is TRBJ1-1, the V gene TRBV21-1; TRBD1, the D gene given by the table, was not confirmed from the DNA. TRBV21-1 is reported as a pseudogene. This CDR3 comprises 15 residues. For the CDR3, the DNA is TGTGCCAGCAGCCCGGACAGGGGTACGAACACTGAAGCTTTCTTT. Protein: CASSPDRGTNTEAFF.

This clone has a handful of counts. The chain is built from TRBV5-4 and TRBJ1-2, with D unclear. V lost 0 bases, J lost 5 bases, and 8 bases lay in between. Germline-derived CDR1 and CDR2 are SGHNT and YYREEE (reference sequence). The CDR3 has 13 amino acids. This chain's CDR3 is CASSLGAQYGYTF. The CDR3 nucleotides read TGTGCCAGCAGCTTGGGTGCGCAATATGGCTACACCTTC.

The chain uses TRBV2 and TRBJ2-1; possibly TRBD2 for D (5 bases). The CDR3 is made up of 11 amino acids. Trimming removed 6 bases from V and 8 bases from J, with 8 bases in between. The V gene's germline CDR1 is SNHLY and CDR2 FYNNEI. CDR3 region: CASRRADEQFF. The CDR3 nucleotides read TGTGCCAGCAGGAGGGCTGATGAGCAGTTCTTC.

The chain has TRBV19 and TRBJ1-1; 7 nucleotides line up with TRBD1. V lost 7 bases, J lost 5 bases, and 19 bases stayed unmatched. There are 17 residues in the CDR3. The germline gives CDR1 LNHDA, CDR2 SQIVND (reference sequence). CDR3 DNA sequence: TGTGCCAGTACTCCCCCCCGCCCCCGACAGGGTCGGACTGAAGCTTTCTTT. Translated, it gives CASTPPRPRQGRTEAFF.

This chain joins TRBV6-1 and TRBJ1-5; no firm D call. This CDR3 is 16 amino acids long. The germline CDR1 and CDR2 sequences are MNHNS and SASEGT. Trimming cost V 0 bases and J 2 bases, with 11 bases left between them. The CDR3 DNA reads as TGTGCCAGCAGTGAAGCGTCCCGACGGGGCAATCAGCCCCAGCATTTT. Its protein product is CASSEASRRGNQPQHF.

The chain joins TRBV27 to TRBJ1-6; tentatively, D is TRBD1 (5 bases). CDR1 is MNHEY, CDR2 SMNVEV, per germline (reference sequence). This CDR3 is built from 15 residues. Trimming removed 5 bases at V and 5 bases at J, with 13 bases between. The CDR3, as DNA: TGTGCCAGCAGTCCTCAGGGTATCAATAATTCACCCCTCCACTTT. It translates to CASSPQGINNSPLHF.

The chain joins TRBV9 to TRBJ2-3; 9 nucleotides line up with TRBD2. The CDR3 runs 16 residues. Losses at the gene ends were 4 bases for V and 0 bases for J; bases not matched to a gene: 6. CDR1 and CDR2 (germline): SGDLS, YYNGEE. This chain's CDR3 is CASSIVAGVSTDTQYF. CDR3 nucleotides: TGTGCCAGCAGCATAGTAGCGGGGGTTAGCACAGATACGCAGTATTTT. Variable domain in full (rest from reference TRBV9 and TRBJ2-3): DSGVTQTPKHLITATGQRVTLRCSPRSGDLSVYWYQQSLDQGLQFLIQYYNGEERAKGNILERFSAQQFPDLHSELNLSSLELGDSALYFCASSIVAGVSTDTQYFGPGTRLTVL.

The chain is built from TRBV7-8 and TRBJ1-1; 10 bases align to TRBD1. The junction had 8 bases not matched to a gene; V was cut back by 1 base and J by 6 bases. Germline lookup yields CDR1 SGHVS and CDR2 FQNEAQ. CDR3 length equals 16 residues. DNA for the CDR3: TGTGCCAGCAGCTTAGGGACAGGGGGGGTCGGGGCTGAAGCTTTCTTT. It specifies CASSLGTGGVGAEAFF.

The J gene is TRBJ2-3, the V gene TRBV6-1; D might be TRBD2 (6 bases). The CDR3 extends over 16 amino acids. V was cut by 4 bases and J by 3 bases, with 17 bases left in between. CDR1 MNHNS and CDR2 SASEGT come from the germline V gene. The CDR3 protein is CASSARRAGRTDTQYF. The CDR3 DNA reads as TGTGCCAGCAGTGCCCGCAGGGCGGGGAGGACAGATACGCAGTATTTT.

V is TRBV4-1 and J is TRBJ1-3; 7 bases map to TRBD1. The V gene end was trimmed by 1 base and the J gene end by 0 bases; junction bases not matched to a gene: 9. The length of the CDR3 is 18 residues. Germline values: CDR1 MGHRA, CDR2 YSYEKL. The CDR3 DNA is TGCGCCAGCAGCCAAGCCGGGGACAGTCTCGGCTCTGGAAACACCATATATTTT. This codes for CASSQAGDSLGSGNTIYF.

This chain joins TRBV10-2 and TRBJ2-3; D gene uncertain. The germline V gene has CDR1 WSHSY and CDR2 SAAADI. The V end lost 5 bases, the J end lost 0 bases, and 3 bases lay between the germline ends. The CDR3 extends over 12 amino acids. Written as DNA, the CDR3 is TGCGCCAGCAGTCTAAGCACAGATACGCAGTATTTT. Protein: CASSLSTDTQYF.

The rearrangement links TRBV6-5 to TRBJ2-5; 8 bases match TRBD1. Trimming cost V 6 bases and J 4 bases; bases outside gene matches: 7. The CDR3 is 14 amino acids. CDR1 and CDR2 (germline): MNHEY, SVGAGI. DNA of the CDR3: TGTGCCAGCAGCGTGACAGGGGAGGTAGAGACCCAGTACTTC. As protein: CASSVTGEVETQYF.

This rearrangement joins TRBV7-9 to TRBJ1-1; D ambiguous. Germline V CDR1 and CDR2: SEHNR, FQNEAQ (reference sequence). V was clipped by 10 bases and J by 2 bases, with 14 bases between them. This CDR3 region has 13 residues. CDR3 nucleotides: TGTGCCATCCCTCCCAGTAACAACACTGAAGCTTTCTTT. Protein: CAIPPSNNTEAFF.